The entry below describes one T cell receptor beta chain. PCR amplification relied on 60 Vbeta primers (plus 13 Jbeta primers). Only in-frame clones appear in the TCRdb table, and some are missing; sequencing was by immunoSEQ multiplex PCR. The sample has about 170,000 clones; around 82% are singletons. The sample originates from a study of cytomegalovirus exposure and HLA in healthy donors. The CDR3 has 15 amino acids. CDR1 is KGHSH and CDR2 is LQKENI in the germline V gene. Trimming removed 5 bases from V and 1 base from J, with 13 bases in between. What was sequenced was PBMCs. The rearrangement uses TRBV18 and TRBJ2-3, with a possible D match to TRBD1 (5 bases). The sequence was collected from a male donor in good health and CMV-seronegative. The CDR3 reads CASSLFLGGTDTQYF. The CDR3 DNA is TGTGCCAGCTCATTGTTCCTAGGGGGCACAGATACGCAGTATTTT.